This T cell receptor beta chain was captured by sequencing in a study of blood T cell repertoires in COVID-19. Study at large: Sites in the United States, Italy and Spain provided acute and convalescent COVID-19 samples. From T cells, B-cell-depleted T cells, or PBMCs came the material, which was cDNA or gDNA.

The CDR3 extends over 13 amino acids. Germline-derived CDR1 and CDR2 are PRHDT and FYEKMQ (reference sequence). Trimming cost V 5 bases and J 11 bases, with 18 bases left between them. In the authors' methods: Reference gene primer amplification gave estimated nucleated cell counts. Profiling relied on immunoSEQ multiplex PCR, and the TCRdb table lists in-frame clones only, not all of them. V, J and clone size reflect that table, while D and trimming were determined from the DNA. The sample contains around 49,000 clones, 82% of which appear only once. Sequenced input: peripheral blood. This sequence joins TRBV13 and TRBJ1-1, with D perhaps matching TRBD1 (6 bases). The source of this sequence is a woman aged 55 to 70 with acute or convalescent COVID-19. Written as DNA, the CDR3 is TGTGCCAGCAGCCCGTTTGGACCAGGGGCCGCTTTCTTT. This gives the protein CASSPFGPGAAFF. Based on the CDR3 plus reference TRBV13 and TRBJ1-1, the full variable domain is AAGVIQSPRHLIKEKRETATLKCYPIPRHDTVYWYQQGPGQDPQFLISFYEKMQSDKGSIPDRFSAQQFSDYHSELNMSSLELGDSALYFCASSPFGPGAAFFGQGTRLTVV.